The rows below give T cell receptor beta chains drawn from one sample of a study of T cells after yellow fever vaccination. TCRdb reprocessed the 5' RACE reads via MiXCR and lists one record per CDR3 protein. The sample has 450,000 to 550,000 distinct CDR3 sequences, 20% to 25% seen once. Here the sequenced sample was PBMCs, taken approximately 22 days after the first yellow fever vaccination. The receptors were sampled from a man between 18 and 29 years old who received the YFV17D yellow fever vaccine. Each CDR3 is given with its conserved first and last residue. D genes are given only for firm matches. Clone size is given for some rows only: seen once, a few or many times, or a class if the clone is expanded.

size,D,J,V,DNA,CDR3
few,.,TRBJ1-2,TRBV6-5,TGTGCCAGCAGTTACTCCTCCGGACCGGCTTTTGGTGGCTACACCTTC,CASSYSSGPAFGGYTF
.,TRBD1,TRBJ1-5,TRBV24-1,TGTGCCACCAGTGATTCCTCGGGACAGAGTTACGGTCAGCCCCAGCATTTT,CATSDSSGQSYGQPQHF
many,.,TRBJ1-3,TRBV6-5,TGTGCCAGCGCTCAGGTCTCTGGAAACACCATATATTTT,CASAQVSGNTIYF
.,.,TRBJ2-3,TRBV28,TGTGCCAGCAGTGGGGCCATCGGGGGCAGCACAGATACGCAGTATTTT,CASSGAIGGSTDTQYF
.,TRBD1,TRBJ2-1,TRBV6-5,TGTGCCAGCAGTTACTCCAGGACAGGGGTACGTGAGCAGTTCTTC,CASSYSRTGVREQFF
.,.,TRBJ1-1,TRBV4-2,TGTGCCAGCAGCCAAGGTCATGGGGGCGGCACTGAAGCTTTCTTT,CASSQGHGGGTEAFF
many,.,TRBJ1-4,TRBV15,TGTGCCACCAGCAGAGGCAAACAAGCGGCTAATGAAAAACTGTTTTTT,CATSRGKQAANEKLFF
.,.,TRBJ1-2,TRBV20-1,TGCAGTGCTAGAGTATTAACTTCTTCCTGGAGAGGCTACACCTTC,CSARVLTSSWRGYTF
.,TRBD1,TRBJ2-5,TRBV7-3,TGTGCCAGCAGCCGCGGACAGGGGAACCAAGAGACCCAGTACTTC,CASSRGQGNQETQYF
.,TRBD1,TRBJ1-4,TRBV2,TGTGCCAGCAGTGAGGGCAGGGGGGACGAAAAACTGTTTTTT,CASSEGRGDEKLFF